Below are 18 T cell receptor beta chains sequenced from a single sample in a study of shared clonotypes between healthy human individuals. Repertoires were generated with immunoSEQ multiplex PCR, while TCRdb's copy carries only in-frame clones and drops some. Among 2 million to 2.5 million clones, 85% to 95% were seen once, and the ten largest hold roughly 0.36%. Sequencing input: naive CD4+ T cells from PBMCs. Described subset: CD45RA+ positively selected. These receptors were obtained from a man younger than 35 in good health. Some clones in this sample may be carry-over from other donors' samples.

This clone occurred once. This rearrangement joins TRBV5-4 to TRBJ2-1; D unresolved. This CDR3 region has 14 residues. The germline gives CDR1 SGHNT, CDR2 YYREEE (reference sequence). The V gene lost 3 bases and the J gene lost 8 bases, with 15 bases spanning the gap. The CDR3 protein is CASSSRSRSDEQFF. In DNA, the CDR3 is TGTGCCAGCAGCTCCCGCTCACGTTCGGATGAGCAGTTCTTC.

V is TRBV28 and J is TRBJ2-3; tentatively, D is TRBD2 (6 bases). Germline V gene data show CDR1 as MDHEN and CDR2 as SYDVKM. The CDR3 is 14 residues long. With 2 bases removed from V and 5 bases from J, the gap between germline ends came to 11 bases. Here the CDR3 reads CASSLGGIGDTQYF. In DNA, the CDR3 is TGTGCCAGCAGTTTAGGCGGGATTGGAGATACGCAGTATTTT.

This clone was counted a single time. The chain is built from TRBV28 and TRBJ2-6, with unresolved D. The CDR3 totals 12 residues. Germline CDR1 and CDR2: MDHEN and SYDVKM. V shed 8 bases and J shed 0 bases, with 2 bases lying between them. CDR3 residues: CASDSGANVLTF. DNA for the CDR3: TGTGCCAGCGACTCTGGGGCCAACGTCCTGACTTTC.

This chain joins TRBV25-1 and TRBJ2-7, with D perhaps given as TRBD1 or TRBD2 (5 bases each). Germline V gives CDR1 MGHDK, CDR2 SYGVNS. This CDR3 has 13 amino acids. V was pared by 8 bases and J by 4 bases, with 15 bases between. The DNA of the CDR3 is TGTGCCAGCTCTGCAAGGGGACGGTACGAGCAGTACTTC. It yields the protein CASSARGRYEQYF.

The chain carries TRBV19 and TRBJ2-5; D is unresolved. Germline CDR1 reads LNHDA; CDR2 reads SQIVND (reference sequence). V lost 0 bases to trimming and J lost 6 bases, with 5 bases between them. CDR3 length equals 12 residues. Written as DNA, the CDR3 is TGTGCCAGTAGTATAGATTTACAGACCCAGTACTTC. The encoded protein is CASSIDLQTQYF.

The chain uses TRBV5-1 and TRBJ2-3; 8 nucleotides line up with TRBD1. Per the germline V gene, CDR1 is SGHRS and CDR2 is YFSETQ. The junction had 8 bases not matched to a gene; V was cut back by 4 bases and J by 4 bases. The CDR3 contains 15 residues. The CDR3 DNA reads as TGCGCCAGCAGCCTTAAAGGACAGGGATCAGATACGCAGTATTTT. Its protein is CASSLKGQGSDTQYF.

The rearrangement joins TRBV28 to TRBJ2-2; TRBD2 might be the D (7 bases). The V gene lost 7 bases and the J gene lost 3 bases, with 15 bases spanning the gap. Germline V gives CDR1 MDHEN, CDR2 SYDVKM. CDR3 length: 15 residues. CDR3 sequence (DNA): TGTGCCAGCATCCGAGGAGGGGGGGACACCGGGGAGCTGTTTTTT. Translated, it gives CASIRGGGDTGELFF.

The rearrangement links TRBV5-1 to TRBJ1-1; 8 bases agree with TRBD1. V dropped 4 bases and J dropped 10; count of bases not matched to a gene: 12. Per the germline V gene, CDR1 is SGHRS and CDR2 is YFSETQ. The length of the CDR3 is 14 residues. CDR3 amino acids: CASSAAGQVKGAFF. CDR3 DNA sequence: TGCGCCAGCAGCGCGGCGGGACAGGTCAAGGGAGCTTTCTTT.

This clone was recorded a few times. V usage is TRBV6-6 and J usage is TRBJ1-5, with TRBD1 as a possible D gene (5 bases). Looked up from germline, CDR1 is MNHNY and CDR2 is SVGAGI (reference sequence). V lost 7 bases and J 6 bases, leaving 13 bases between the germline ends. The CDR3 has 13 amino acids. Here the CDR3 DNA reads TGTGCCAGCACCCCGGGAGGGACTCAGCCCCAGCATTTT. Protein sequence: CASTPGGTQPQHF.

This chain joins TRBV7-2 and TRBJ1-5; 8 positions match TRBD1. The V gene's germline CDR1 is SGHTA and CDR2 FQGNSA. The CDR3 is made up of 17 amino acids. With V trimmed by 5 bases and J by 0 bases, 9 bases remained unmatched. For the CDR3, the DNA is TGTGCCAGCAGCGGGGCCTCGGGGACAGGTAGCAATCAGCCCCAGCATTTT. It translates to CASSGASGTGSNQPQHF.

This clone appeared a few times. Other DNA sequences from this sample encode an identical CDR3 as well. The chain recombines TRBV2 with TRBJ2-5, with D possibly TRBD2 on 5 matching bases. The CDR3 has 12 residues. Germline V lookup: CDR1 SNHLY, CDR2 FYNNEI. With 6 bases removed from V and 0 bases from J, the gap between germline ends came to 5 bases. The CDR3 DNA reads as TGTGCCAGCAGGGGAGACCAAGAGACCCAGTACTTC. Translated: CASRGDQETQYF. The whole variable domain, remainder taken from reference TRBV2 and TRBJ2-5, is EPEVTQTPSHQVTQMGQEVILRCVPISNHLYFYWYRQILGQKVEFLVSFYNNEISEKSEIFDDQFSVERPDGSNFTLKIRSTKLEDSAMYFCASRGDQETQYFGPGTRLLVL.

This sequence joins TRBV7-9 and TRBJ2-7, with 7 nucleotides matching TRBD1. Trimming removed 5 bases from V and 5 bases from J; junction bases left unmatched: 9. The CDR3 has 14 amino acids. Germline V gene lookup returns CDR1 SEHNR and CDR2 FQNEAQ (reference sequence). The CDR3 nucleotides are TGTGCCAGCAGCATGACAGGGATCGGCAACGAGCAGTACTTC. It specifies CASSMTGIGNEQYF.

This chain joins TRBV5-1 and TRBJ1-2, with TRBD1 as a possible D gene (5 bases). Germline V gene lookup returns CDR1 SGHRS and CDR2 YFSETQ. There are 16 residues in the CDR3. The V end was cut by 4 bases, the J end by 2 bases, with 18 bases between. CDR3 sequence reads: CASSPGPGNLNYGYTF. DNA for the CDR3: TGCGCCAGCAGCCCTGGGCCAGGGAACTTAAACTATGGCTACACCTTC.

The gene calls are TRBV5-1 and TRBJ2-6; possible D gene TRBD2, 6 bases. Germline V gives CDR1 SGHRS, CDR2 YFSETQ. This CDR3 is built from 17 residues. The V gene lost 3 bases and the J gene lost 4 bases, with 17 bases spanning the gap. The CDR3 nucleotides are TGCGCCAGCAGCTGGGGAGGAGTCCCTGCCGGGGCCAACGTCCTGACTTTC. Amino acids: CASSWGGVPAGANVLTF.

This rearrangement joins TRBV7-2 to TRBJ2-1; tentatively, D is TRBD2 (6 bases). Germline assignment: CDR1 SGHTA and CDR2 FQGNSA. Trimming shortened V by 5 bases and J by 5 bases, and 10 bases separated the two germline ends. The CDR3 covers 13 residues. The CDR3 spells CASSLWRDNEQFF. CDR3 sequence (DNA): TGTGCCAGCAGCCTGTGGAGGGACAATGAGCAGTTCTTC.

V is TRBV4-3 and J is TRBJ2-2; no reliable D call. Trimming took 4 bases from V and 6 from J, leaving 12 bases between them. CDR3 length equals 14 residues. Germline V lookup: CDR1 LGHNA, CDR2 YSLEER. CDR3 loop: CASSPHLKAGELFF. Written as DNA, the CDR3 is TGCGCCAGCAGCCCTCACCTGAAGGCCGGGGAGCTGTTTTTT.

Concerning this clone itself: The sample carries other DNA sequences with the same CDR3. The chain recombines TRBV5-1 with TRBJ2-5; TRBD1 agrees at 8 bases. The CDR3 is 15 amino acids. Germline CDR1 reads SGHRS; CDR2 reads YFSETQ. V was clipped by 0 bases and J by 4 bases; unmatched bases: 5. DNA of the CDR3: TGCGCCAGCAGCTTGGCCGGGACAGGTTCAGAGACCCAGTACTTC. It is translated as CASSLAGTGSETQYF. Full variable domain (outside the CDR3, taken from reference TRBV5-1 and TRBJ2-5): KAGVTQTPRYLIKTRGQQVTLSCSPISGHRSVSWYQQTPGQGLQFLFEYFSETQRNKGNFPGRFSGRQFSNSRSEMNVSTLELGDSALYLCASSLAGTGSETQYFGPGTRLLVL.

The chain uses TRBV30 and TRBJ2-3; D could derive from TRBD1 or TRBD2 (5 bases each). The CDR3 is made up of 15 amino acids. The V gene lost 2 bases and the J gene lost 2 bases, with 14 bases spanning the gap. Germline V gene sequence: CDR1 GTSNPN, CDR2 SVGIG (reference sequence). Here the CDR3 reads CAWSPTGQTTDTQYF. In DNA, the CDR3 is TGTGCCTGGAGTCCGACGGGGCAGACCACAGATACGCAGTATTTT.